Listed below are T cell receptor beta chains from one sample, sequenced in a study of blood T cell repertoires in COVID-19. The method was immunoSEQ multiplex PCR; TCRdb's version includes in-frame clones alone and lacks a portion of them. The profile covers some 13,000 clones, with around 91% appearing a single time and roughly 2.9% taken by the ten largest. The sequenced material came from peripheral blood. Source of these receptors: a human donor in a cohort sampled during active COVID-19. CDR3s include the opening cysteine and the closing phenylalanine or tryptophan. The D gene is left open where the match is weak. Clone sizes are given selectively: once, few, many, or a class where the clone is expanded.

d_call: NA; j_call: TRBJ2-5; v_call: TRBV5-1; clone_size: NA; cdr3_aa: CASSFLRAEETQYF; cdr3_nt: TGCGCCAGCAGCTTTTTGAGGGCGGAGGAGACCCAGTACTTC
d_call: NA; j_call: TRBJ2-7; v_call: TRBV2; clone_size: NA; cdr3_aa: CASSGLRTGSYEQYF; cdr3_nt: TGTGCCAGCAGTGGGCTCCGAACGGGCTCCTACGAGCAGTACTTC
d_call: NA; j_call: TRBJ1-1; v_call: TRBV18; clone_size: NA; cdr3_aa: CASSPPGNTEAFF; cdr3_nt: TGTGCCAGCTCACCCCCAGGGAACACTGAAGCTTTCTTT
d_call: TRBD1; j_call: TRBJ2-1; v_call: TRBV10-3; clone_size: NA; cdr3_aa: CAISGTGATRGNEQFF; cdr3_nt: TGTGCCATCAGTGGTACAGGGGCCACACGAGGGAATGAGCAGTTCTTC
d_call: TRBD1; j_call: TRBJ2-7; v_call: TRBV3-1/TRBV3-2; clone_size: NA; cdr3_aa: CASSQDRTGRSYF; cdr3_nt: TGTGCCAGCAGCCAAGATAGGACAGGGCGATCGTACTTC
d_call: TRBD2; j_call: TRBJ2-7; v_call: TRBV30; clone_size: NA; cdr3_aa: CAWSRIAGVSEQYF; cdr3_nt: TGTGCCTGGAGTAGAATAGCGGGAGTATCCGAGCAGTACTTC
d_call: TRBD1; j_call: TRBJ2-1; v_call: TRBV24-1; clone_size: once; cdr3_aa: CATSDPGSGTGYNEQFF; cdr3_nt: TGTGCCACCAGTGATCCGGGGTCCGGGACAGGCTACAATGAGCAGTTCTTC
d_call: NA; j_call: TRBJ2-6; v_call: TRBV28; clone_size: NA; cdr3_aa: CASSSPPVSGANVLTF; cdr3_nt: TGTGCCAGCAGTTCTCCCCCAGTCTCTGGGGCCAACGTCCTGACTTTC
d_call: NA; j_call: TRBJ2-7; v_call: TRBV10-3; clone_size: NA; cdr3_aa: CAISGSGEQYF; cdr3_nt: TGTGCCATCAGTGGTTCGGGGGAGCAGTACTTC
d_call: TRBD1; j_call: TRBJ2-7; v_call: TRBV5-1; clone_size: NA; cdr3_aa: CASSPQGPDSYEQYF; cdr3_nt: TGCGCCAGCAGCCCACAGGGGCCGGATTCCTACGAGCAGTACTTC
d_call: TRBD1; j_call: TRBJ2-5; v_call: TRBV5-6; clone_size: NA; cdr3_aa: CASSLWTGWETQYF; cdr3_nt: TGTGCCAGCAGCTTATGGACAGGATGGGAGACCCAGTACTTC
d_call: TRBD2; j_call: TRBJ2-1; v_call: TRBV7-2; clone_size: NA; cdr3_aa: CASSLGLAGEQFF; cdr3_nt: TGTGCCAGCAGCTTGGGACTAGCGGGGGAGCAGTTCTTC
d_call: NA; j_call: TRBJ2-7; v_call: TRBV7-9; clone_size: NA; cdr3_aa: CASSTVSYEQYF; cdr3_nt: TGTGCCAGCAGTACTGTCTCCTACGAGCAGTACTTC
d_call: NA; j_call: TRBJ1-5; v_call: TRBV7-2; clone_size: NA; cdr3_aa: CASSQGGGGNQPQHF; cdr3_nt: TGTGCCAGCAGCCAAGGTGGGGGGGGCAATCAGCCCCAGCATTTT
d_call: NA; j_call: TRBJ2-7; v_call: TRBV2; clone_size: NA; cdr3_aa: CASSPEGYEQYF; cdr3_nt: TGTGCCAGCAGCCCGGAGGGCTACGAGCAGTACTTC
d_call: NA; j_call: TRBJ1-1; v_call: TRBV9; clone_size: NA; cdr3_aa: CASSVASPGGNTEAFF; cdr3_nt: TGTGCCAGCAGCGTAGCTTCCCCAGGAGGGAACACTGAAGCTTTCTTT
d_call: NA; j_call: TRBJ2-3; v_call: TRBV5-4; clone_size: NA; cdr3_aa: CASSLDEEAPSDTQYF; cdr3_nt: TGTGCCAGCAGTTTGGACGAGGAAGCGCCTTCCGATACGCAGTATTTT
d_call: NA; j_call: TRBJ2-5; v_call: TRBV19; clone_size: NA; cdr3_aa: CASRRDGQETQYF; cdr3_nt: TGTGCCAGTAGGCGGGACGGACAAGAGACCCAGTACTTC
d_call: TRBD2; j_call: TRBJ2-1; v_call: TRBV27; clone_size: NA; cdr3_aa: CASSYLGGGYNEQFF; cdr3_nt: TGTGCCAGCAGTTACCTTGGCGGGGGGTACAATGAGCAGTTCTTC
d_call: NA; j_call: TRBJ2-3; v_call: TRBV24-1; clone_size: NA; cdr3_aa: CATSDLQDRGQYF; cdr3_nt: TGTGCCACCAGTGATCTACAGGATCGTGGGCAGTATTTT
d_call: TRBD2; j_call: TRBJ2-1; v_call: TRBV6-4; clone_size: NA; cdr3_aa: CASSRTSGYYNEQFF; cdr3_nt: TGTGCCAGCAGCCGGACTAGCGGGTACTACAATGAGCAGTTCTTC
d_call: TRBD2; j_call: TRBJ2-1; v_call: TRBV6-1; clone_size: NA; cdr3_aa: CASSAPASGFYNEQFF; cdr3_nt: TGTGCCAGCAGTGCCCCGGCTAGCGGGTTCTACAATGAGCAGTTCTTC
d_call: NA; j_call: TRBJ1-2; v_call: TRBV27; clone_size: NA; cdr3_aa: CASSLSEGLGGYTF; cdr3_nt: TGTGCCAGCAGTTTATCGGAGGGGCTGGGAGGCTACACCTTC
d_call: NA; j_call: TRBJ2-7; v_call: TRBV5-1; clone_size: NA; cdr3_aa: CASSLGTATYEQYF; cdr3_nt: TGCGCCAGCAGCTTGGGGACAGCCACCTACGAGCAGTACTTC
d_call: TRBD2; j_call: TRBJ2-4; v_call: TRBV7-2; clone_size: NA; cdr3_aa: CASSLVVAGGLAKNIQYF; cdr3_nt: TGTGCCAGCAGCTTAGTGGTAGCGGGGGGGCTAGCCAAAAACATTCAGTACTTC
d_call: TRBD1; j_call: TRBJ2-1; v_call: TRBV27; clone_size: NA; cdr3_aa: CASRKRDRGYNEQFF; cdr3_nt: TGTGCCAGCAGAAAACGGGACAGGGGCTACAATGAGCAGTTCTTC
d_call: NA; j_call: TRBJ1-2; v_call: TRBV5-1; clone_size: NA; cdr3_aa: CASSTSAGDGYTF; cdr3_nt: TGCGCCAGCAGCACCTCGGCAGGCGATGGCTACACCTTC
d_call: NA; j_call: TRBJ2-7; v_call: TRBV18; clone_size: NA; cdr3_aa: CASSLGAGAYEQYF; cdr3_nt: TGTGCCAGCTCTCTGGGGGCAGGAGCCTACGAGCAGTACTTC
d_call: NA; j_call: TRBJ2-5; v_call: TRBV6-1; clone_size: NA; cdr3_aa: CASCEGLRGGTQYF; cdr3_nt: TGTGCCAGCTGTGAAGGGTTGCGGGGCGGGACCCAGTACTTC
d_call: TRBD1; j_call: TRBJ1-2; v_call: TRBV28; clone_size: NA; cdr3_aa: CASSLDRGGYTF; cdr3_nt: TGTGCCAGCAGTCTAGACAGGGGTGGCTACACCTTC
d_call: NA; j_call: TRBJ1-2; v_call: TRBV19; clone_size: once; cdr3_aa: CASSIRVANYGYTF; cdr3_nt: TGTGCCAGTAGTATTCGTGTTGCGAACTATGGCTACACCTTC
d_call: TRBD2; j_call: TRBJ2-3; v_call: TRBV2; clone_size: NA; cdr3_aa: CASSENRGVSTDTQYF; cdr3_nt: TGTGCCAGCAGTGAGAATCGGGGGGTGAGCACAGATACGCAGTATTTT
d_call: NA; j_call: TRBJ1-6; v_call: TRBV9; clone_size: NA; cdr3_aa: CASSVSGRGTSNSPLHF; cdr3_nt: TGTGCCAGCAGCGTGAGCGGGAGAGGGACCTCAAATTCACCCCTCCACTTT
d_call: NA; j_call: TRBJ2-2; v_call: TRBV30; clone_size: NA; cdr3_aa: CAWSGSERSNTGELFF; cdr3_nt: TGTGCCTGGAGTGGGTCGGAGCGGTCGAACACCGGGGAGCTGTTTTTT
d_call: TRBD1; j_call: TRBJ1-4; v_call: TRBV28; clone_size: NA; cdr3_aa: CASSVGQGLEKLFF; cdr3_nt: TGTGCCAGCAGTGTAGGACAGGGACTTGAAAAACTGTTTTTT
d_call: NA; j_call: TRBJ1-5; v_call: TRBV6-2/TRBV6-3; clone_size: once; cdr3_aa: CASSSGLGNQPQHF; cdr3_nt: TGTGCCAGCAGTTCAGGGCTTGGGAATCAGCCCCAGCATTTT
d_call: NA; j_call: TRBJ1-4; v_call: TRBV7-2; clone_size: NA; cdr3_aa: CASSFGQGPEKLFF; cdr3_nt: TGTGCCAGCAGCTTTGGGCAGGGTCCGGAAAAACTGTTTTTT
d_call: NA; j_call: TRBJ1-2; v_call: TRBV28; clone_size: NA; cdr3_aa: CASRADRTQGGYGYTF; cdr3_nt: TGTGCCAGCAGGGCCGACCGGACGCAGGGAGGCTATGGCTACACCTTC
d_call: NA; j_call: TRBJ1-1; v_call: TRBV29-1; clone_size: NA; cdr3_aa: CSSLLNTEAFF; cdr3_nt: TGCAGTAGTCTCCTGAACACTGAAGCTTTCTTT
d_call: NA; j_call: TRBJ1-3; v_call: TRBV2; clone_size: NA; cdr3_aa: CASSEVRAANSGNTIYF; cdr3_nt: TGTGCCAGCAGTGAAGTCAGGGCAGCCAACTCTGGAAACACCATATATTTT
d_call: TRBD1; j_call: TRBJ2-7; v_call: TRBV2; clone_size: NA; cdr3_aa: CASSDRGSSYEQYF; cdr3_nt: TGTGCCAGCAGTGACAGGGGGAGCTCCTACGAGCAGTACTTC
d_call: TRBD1; j_call: TRBJ1-4; v_call: TRBV5-1; clone_size: NA; cdr3_aa: CASSLGQNEKLFF; cdr3_nt: TGCGCCAGCAGCCTGGGACAGAATGAAAAACTGTTTTTT
d_call: TRBD2; j_call: TRBJ2-5; v_call: TRBV7-3; clone_size: NA; cdr3_aa: CASSLLGLAEQETQYF; cdr3_nt: TGTGCCAGCAGCTTATTGGGACTAGCGGAACAAGAGACCCAGTACTTC
d_call: TRBD2; j_call: TRBJ2-3; v_call: TRBV29-1; clone_size: NA; cdr3_aa: CSAHTSGGAYTQYF; cdr3_nt: TGCAGCGCCCATACTAGCGGGGGGGCGTATACGCAGTATTTT
d_call: NA; j_call: TRBJ1-1; v_call: TRBV12-5; clone_size: NA; cdr3_aa: CASGLGTEGTRAFF; cdr3_nt: TGTGCTAGTGGTTTGGGCACAGAGGGGACAAGAGCTTTCTTT
d_call: TRBD2; j_call: TRBJ2-2; v_call: TRBV10-3; clone_size: NA; cdr3_aa: CAISDWGGPNTGELFF; cdr3_nt: TGTGCCATCAGTGACTGGGGAGGGCCCAACACCGGGGAGCTGTTTTTT
d_call: NA; j_call: TRBJ2-7; v_call: TRBV27; clone_size: NA; cdr3_aa: CASSLGTTPGVYEQYF; cdr3_nt: TGTGCCAGCAGTTTGGGAACTACTCCGGGAGTATACGAGCAGTACTTC
d_call: TRBD1; j_call: TRBJ1-6; v_call: TRBV5-6; clone_size: NA; cdr3_aa: CASNLSRGPRPSPLHF; cdr3_nt: TGTGCCAGCAACCTGAGCAGGGGGCCCCGTCCTTCCCCCCTCCACTTT
d_call: TRBD1; j_call: TRBJ2-5; v_call: TRBV7-7; clone_size: NA; cdr3_aa: CASSRRQGEETQYF; cdr3_nt: TGTGCCAGCAGCCGCCGACAGGGGGAAGAGACCCAGTACTTC
d_call: TRBD1; j_call: TRBJ1-5; v_call: TRBV19; clone_size: once; cdr3_aa: CASSVTGGTGNQPQHF; cdr3_nt: TGTGCCAGTAGTGTCACAGGGGGGACGGGCAATCAGCCCCAGCATTTT
d_call: TRBD1; j_call: TRBJ1-1; v_call: TRBV28; clone_size: NA; cdr3_aa: CASAGGNTEAFF; cdr3_nt: TGTGCCAGCGCAGGGGGGAACACTGAAGCTTTCTTT
d_call: NA; j_call: TRBJ1-4; v_call: TRBV6-5; clone_size: NA; cdr3_aa: CASSLGGTNEKLFF; cdr3_nt: TGTGCCAGCAGTCTCGGGGGGACTAATGAAAAACTGTTTTTT
d_call: NA; j_call: TRBJ2-7; v_call: TRBV6-6; clone_size: NA; cdr3_aa: CASGYGDYEQYF; cdr3_nt: TGTGCCAGCGGATACGGAGACTACGAGCAGTACTTC
d_call: NA; j_call: TRBJ2-5; v_call: TRBV5-1; clone_size: NA; cdr3_aa: CASRSEETQYF; cdr3_nt: TGCGCCAGCAGGTCTGAAGAGACCCAGTACTTC
d_call: TRBD1; j_call: TRBJ1-5; v_call: TRBV18; clone_size: NA; cdr3_aa: CASSDGQGLRQPQHF; cdr3_nt: TGTGCCAGCTCGGATGGACAGGGTCTACGGCAGCCCCAGCATTTT
d_call: NA; j_call: TRBJ1-2; v_call: TRBV7-9; clone_size: NA; cdr3_aa: CASSPGDSNYGYTF; cdr3_nt: TGTGCCAGCAGCCCCGGGGATTCTAACTATGGCTACACCTTC